These T cell receptor beta chains were read from a single sample in a study of cytotoxic CD8 clonotypes in ibrutinib-treated CLL. Generated by immunoSEQ multiplex PCR, the TCRdb table keeps only in-frame clones and is missing some. The sample records 250,000 to 350,000 clones, 65% to 85% being singletons. The sequencing here drew on PBMCs, taken at disease progression, from a patient treated with ibrutinib. The receptor set was obtained from a human donor with chronic lymphocytic leukemia. Each CDR3 is given with its conserved first and last residue. The order of the fields is V gene, J gene, D gene, clone size, CDR3 protein, CDR3 DNA. D genes are given only for firm matches. Clone size is given for some rows only: seen once, a few or many times, or a class if the clone is expanded.

TRBV11-2	TRBJ2-1	TRBD2	NA	CASSLVAGNEQFF	TGTGCCAGCAGCTTAGTAGCGGGGAATGAGCAGTTCTTC
TRBV5-4	TRBJ2-1	NA	NA	CASSLHGGNSYNEQFF	TGTGCCAGCAGCTTGCACGGGGGAAACTCCTACAATGAGCAGTTCTTC
TRBV7-8	TRBJ2-7	NA	few	CASSSTGFRSYEQYF	TGTGCCAGCAGCTCTACAGGGTTCCGGTCCTACGAGCAGTACTTC
TRBV4-1	TRBJ2-7	TRBD2	NA	CASSPISTSGGVGYEQYF	TGCGCCAGCAGCCCCATTTCGACTAGCGGGGGCGTGGGCTACGAGCAGTACTTC
TRBV7-8	TRBJ2-7	NA	few	CASTERPPYEQYF	TGTGCCAGCACCGAGCGGCCACCCTACGAGCAGTACTTC
TRBV11-2	TRBJ2-3	NA	once	CASSFTGRTDTQYF	TGTGCCAGCAGCTTCACGGGCCGCACAGATACGCAGTATTTT
TRBV6-5	TRBJ1-4	NA	NA	CASSLTGKGEKLFF	TGTGCCAGCAGCTTGACAGGCAAGGGGGAAAAACTGTTTTTT
TRBV7-2	TRBJ2-7	NA	NA	CASSPGTYEQYF	TGTGCCAGCTCGCCGGGGACCTACGAGCAGTACTTC
TRBV7-3	TRBJ2-3	TRBD1	NA	CASSRTGGRDTQYF	TGTGCCAGCAGTAGGACAGGGGGCCGGGATACGCAGTATTTT
TRBV6-1	TRBJ2-7	NA	NA	CASRMTVDSYEQYF	TGTGCCAGCAGGATGACGGTAGACAGCTACGAGCAGTACTTC
TRBV7-9	TRBJ2-3	TRBD2	few	CASSPAGTSGKGVTQYF	TGTGCCAGCAGCCCCGCCGGGACTAGCGGGAAGGGGGTTACGCAGTATTTT
TRBV10-1	TRBJ2-7	NA	NA	CASSERQGFIYEQYF	TGCGCCAGCAGTGAGCGGCAGGGATTTATCTACGAGCAGTACTTC
TRBV11-3	TRBJ2-3	NA	NA	CASSSRHQGTDTQYF	TGTGCCAGCAGCTCCCGACACCAGGGCACAGATACGCAGTATTTT